This TCR beta chain was sequenced during a study of T cell responses to AZD1222 COVID-19 vaccine. Unmatched junction bases numbered 3, after V lost 6 bases and J lost 1 base. The length of the CDR3 is 14 residues. Germline V gene data show CDR1 as MNHEY and CDR2 as SVGAGI. Some clones are missing from TCRdb's copy, which holds only in-frame ones; the method was immunoSEQ multiplex PCR. The sample records 150,000 to 180,000 clones, about nine tenths being singletons. The receptor was isolated from an adult in good health. The J gene is TRBJ2-1, the V gene TRBV6-5; 7 bases are a match to TRBD1. The sequences come from peripheral blood, collected on day 0 of MenACWY control vaccination. CDR3 sequence: CASRLTGSYNEQFF. In nucleotides, the CDR3 is TGTGCCAGCAGACTGACAGGGTCCTACAATGAGCAGTTCTTC.